These T cell receptor beta chains were read from a single sample in a study of CD8 T cells in Susac syndrome. TCRdb processed the immunoSEQ multiplex PCR reads anew with MiXCR; each CDR3 protein has one entry. The table has 100,000 to 150,000 distinct CDR3 sequences, about 94% seen once. Input material: CD4+ T cells from PBMCs. Receptors were obtained from a human donor with multiple sclerosis. CDR3s leave out the opening cysteine and the closing phenylalanine or tryptophan.

TRBJ1-1,TRBV5-6,ASSLVSRSDTEAF
TRBJ2-3,TRBV6-5,ASSYLPITSHADTQY
TRBJ2-7,TRBV6-5,ASSLIGGDEQY
TRBJ2-7,TRBV29-1,SGGESYEQY
TRBJ2-5,TRBV30,AWSKRFQETQY
TRBJ2-1,TRBV27,ASSWDSASYNEQF
TRBJ1-2,TRBV25-1,ASSIGEGYGYT
TRBJ2-1,TRBV25-1,ASSEGGYNEQF
TRBJ2-1,TRBV3-1,ASSQDARSSYNEQF
TRBJ2-1,TRBV20-1,SARGGSPGPEQF
TRBJ2-5,TRBV24-1,ATSDQRGTQETQY
TRBJ1-1,TRBV5-1,ASSLQPPQTMNTEAF
TRBJ2-1,TRBV11-2,ASSPRRAANNEQF
TRBJ1-4,TRBV2,ASSPRGAKDEKLF
TRBJ1-5,TRBV7-8,ASIIGTERNQPQH
TRBJ1-1,TRBV19,ASSQRVLNTEAF
TRBJ1-5,TRBV6-2/TRBV6-3,ASSQLGFRGGLEPQH
TRBJ2-3,TRBV4-3,ASSRFLAGGGNTDTQY
TRBJ2-3,TRBV6-1,ASTHPDSGPDTQY
TRBJ2-7,TRBV7-2,ASSLDRDEQY
TRBJ2-7,TRBV25-1,ASHGGTGEQY
TRBJ2-7,TRBV20-1,SATQRGGRLDEQY
TRBJ2-7,TRBV7-2,ASSLSGGVYEQY